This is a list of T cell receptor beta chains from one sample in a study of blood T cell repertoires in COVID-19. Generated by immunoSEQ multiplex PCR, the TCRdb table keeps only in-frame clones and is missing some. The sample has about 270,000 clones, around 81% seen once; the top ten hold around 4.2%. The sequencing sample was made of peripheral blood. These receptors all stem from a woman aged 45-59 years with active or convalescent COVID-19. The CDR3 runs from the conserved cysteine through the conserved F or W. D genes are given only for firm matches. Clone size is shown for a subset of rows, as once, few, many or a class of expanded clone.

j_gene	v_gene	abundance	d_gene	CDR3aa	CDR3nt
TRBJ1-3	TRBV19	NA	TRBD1	CASTPTGGIGNTIYF	TGTGCCAGTACCCCGACAGGGGGCATTGGAAACACCATATATTTT
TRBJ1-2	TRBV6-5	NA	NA	CASSRDGGYGYTF	TGTGCCAGCAGCCGGGACGGGGGCTATGGCTACACCTTC
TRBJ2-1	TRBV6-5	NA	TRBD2	CASSRTSGYMVEQFF	TGTGCCAGCAGTAGGACTAGCGGGTATATGGTTGAGCAGTTCTTC
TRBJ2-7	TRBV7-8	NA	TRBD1	CASRELWDSYEQYF	TGTGCCAGCAGGGAGCTATGGGACAGCTACGAGCAGTACTTC
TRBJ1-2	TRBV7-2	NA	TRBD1	CASSLTLDRGRTYGYTF	TGTGCCAGCAGCCTAACCCTCGACAGGGGAAGAACCTATGGCTACACCTTC
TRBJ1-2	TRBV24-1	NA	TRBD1	CATSDRPGQGNYGYTF	TGTGCCACCAGTGACCGTCCGGGACAGGGTAACTATGGCTACACCTTC
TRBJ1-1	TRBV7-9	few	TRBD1	CASSIPGQGLNTEAFF	TGTGCCAGCAGCATTCCTGGACAGGGGTTGAACACTGAAGCTTTCTTT
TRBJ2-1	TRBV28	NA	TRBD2	CASSLGGYNEQFF	TGTGCCAGCAGTTTGGGAGGGTACAATGAGCAGTTCTTC
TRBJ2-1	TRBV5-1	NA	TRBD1	CASSRTGTASYNEQFF	TGCGCCAGCAGCCGGACCGGGACAGCCTCCTACAATGAGCAGTTCTTC
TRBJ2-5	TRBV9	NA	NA	CASNDGYQETQYF	TGTGCCAGCAACGACGGGTACCAAGAGACCCAGTACTTC
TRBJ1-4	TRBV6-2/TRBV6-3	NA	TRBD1	CASSYPTGGNEKLFF	TGTGCCAGCAGTTACCCGACAGGGGGGAATGAAAAACTGTTTTTT
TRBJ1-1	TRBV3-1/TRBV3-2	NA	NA	CASSPPGSRRAEAFF	TGTGCCAGCAGCCCCCCCGGGAGCCGGAGGGCTGAAGCTTTCTTT
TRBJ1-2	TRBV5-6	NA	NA	CASSFFSSGNYGYTF	TGTGCCAGCAGCTTCTTCTCGTCCGGGAACTATGGCTACACCTTC
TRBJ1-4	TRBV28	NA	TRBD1	CASTLQGVSCEKLFF	TGTGCCAGCACACTTCAGGGGGTGAGTTGTGAAAAACTGTTTTTT
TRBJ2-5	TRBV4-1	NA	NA	CASRNQGRRETQYF	TGCGCCAGCAGAAACCAGGGCCGCCGCGAGACCCAGTACTTC